The 25 T cell receptor beta chains below were found in one sample sequenced in a study of T cells in Graves' hyperthyroidism and ophthalmopathy. RNA transcripts yielded amplified TCR beta CDR3 regions. In the first-round RT-PCR of the TCR CDR3, the HTBI primer set was used. A single record per CDR3 protein comes from TCRdb applying MiXCR to the multiplex PCR reads. Among about 500,000 distinct CDR3 sequences, 46% were seen once, and the ten largest hold approximately 44%. Material for sequencing was peripheral blood or thyroid tissue (not recorded which). All receptors come from an adult woman with Graves' disease, either hyperthyroidism or ophthalmopathy (not recorded which).

The chain employs TRBV5-1 and TRBJ1-2; 12 nucleotides match TRBD1. The V gene's germline CDR1 is SGHRS and CDR2 YFSETQ. The V gene end was trimmed by 1 base and the J gene end by 4 bases; junction bases not matched to a gene: 2. The CDR3 runs to 15 residues. The CDR3 reads CASSLTGQGAYGYTF. CDR3 in DNA: TGCGCCAGCAGCTTGACGGGACAGGGGGCCTATGGCTACACCTTC.

This clonotype was counted at least ten times. This chain links TRBV7-9 with TRBJ1-1; 7 bases match TRBD1. The ends lost 7 bases at V and 2 bases at J; junction bases unmatched: 7. CDR1 and CDR2 from the germline V gene are SEHNR and FQNEAQ (reference sequence). The CDR3 loop spans 14 amino acids. CDR3 DNA sequence: TGTGCCAGCACAGAGACAGGGATAAACACTGAAGCTTTCTTT. It encodes CASTETGINTEAFF.

A few counts support this clonotype. The chain carries TRBV15 and TRBJ2-7; 11 bases are shared with TRBD2. This CDR3 has 16 residues. Trimming removed 0 bases from V and 5 bases from J; junction bases left unmatched: 6. The V gene's germline CDR1 is LNHNV and CDR2 YYDKDF (reference sequence). CDR3: CATSRDMASGGNEQYF. The CDR3 DNA sequence: TGTGCCACCAGCAGAGATATGGCTAGCGGGGGGAACGAGCAGTACTTC.

The chain joins TRBV10-3 to TRBJ1-5; D unresolved. CDR1 ENHRY and CDR2 SYGVKD come from the germline V gene. This CDR3 is 17 amino acids long. The germline V and J ends were trimmed by 0 bases and 1 base, with 13 bases remaining between them. CDR3 DNA: TGTGCCATCAGTGAGTCGAGGGTTGGGAGGAGCAATCAGCCCCAGCATTTT. This translates into CAISESRVGRSNQPQHF.

This clonotype was observed many times. The J gene is TRBJ1-4, the V gene TRBV5-6, with D possibly TRBD1 on 5 matching bases. Germline V lookup: CDR1 SGHDT, CDR2 YYEEEE. The CDR3 runs to 14 residues. The V gene lost 4 bases and the J gene lost 8 bases, with 15 bases spanning the gap. CDR3 region: CASSLVAGREKLFF. The CDR3 region has the DNA TGTGCCAGCAGCCTTGTTGCAGGGAGGGAAAAACTGTTTTTT.

This clonotype has a count of ten or more. The rearrangement uses TRBV4-3 and TRBJ1-2; TRBD1 agrees at 8 bases. This CDR3 is 14 amino acids long. From germline, CDR1 is LGHNA and CDR2 YSLEER. Losses at the gene ends were 3 bases for V and 3 bases for J; bases not matched to a gene: 3. CDR3 sequence: CASSQGQAHYGYTF. DNA of the CDR3: TGCGCCAGCAGCCAGGGACAGGCTCACTATGGCTACACCTTC.

This chain connects TRBV24-1 to TRBJ1-4; D uncertain. The V gene's germline CDR1 is KGHDR and CDR2 SFDVKD. V was clipped by 0 bases and J by 8 bases, with 6 bases between them. The CDR3 spans 13 residues. Written as DNA, the CDR3 is TGTGCCACCAGTGATTTGACCGGGGAAAAACTGTTTTTT. This translates into CATSDLTGEKLFF.

This chain connects TRBV2 to TRBJ1-2; 8 bases agree with TRBD1. In germline, CDR1 is SNHLY, CDR2 FYNNEI. The CDR3 is made up of 13 amino acids. The V gene end was trimmed by 7 bases and the J gene end by 5 bases; junction bases not matched to a gene: 6. CDR3 DNA: TGTGCCAGCACCGGACAGGGAGGGTATGGCTACACCTTC. Translation gives CASTGQGGYGYTF. Looking up the rest from reference TRBV2 and TRBJ1-2 gives the full variable domain: EPEVTQTPSHQVTQMGQEVILRCVPISNHLYFYWYRQILGQKVEFLVSFYNNEISEKSEIFDDQFSVERPDGSNFTLKIRSTKLEDSAMYFCASTGQGGYGYTFGSGTRLTVV.

The rearrangement links TRBV7-8 to TRBJ1-6; 7 bases align to TRBD1. Germline-derived CDR1 and CDR2 are SGHVS and FQNEAQ. The ends lost 5 bases at V and 10 bases at J; junction bases unmatched: 8. This CDR3 is built from 14 residues. The DNA for the CDR3 is TGTGCCAGCAGCATCGGACAGGCGGAATCACCCCTCCACTTT. Amino acid sequence: CASSIGQAESPLHF.

This clonotype was recorded a few times. V gene TRBV20-1 combines with J gene TRBJ1-1, with 7 bases lining up with TRBD1. The CDR3 is 14 residues long. Germline V CDR1 and CDR2: DFQATT, SNEGSKA (reference sequence). Trimming removed 3 bases from V and 0 bases from J; junction bases left unmatched: 4. CDR3 nucleotide sequence: TGCAGTGCTAGTCCGGGACAGATGAACACTGAAGCTTTCTTT. Protein: CSASPGQMNTEAFF.

This clonotype was detected ten times or more. The genes are TRBV5-1 and TRBJ2-5; D may be TRBD2 (6 bases). The CDR3 has 14 residues. V lost 2 bases and J 3 bases, leaving 11 bases between the germline ends. Germline V lookup: CDR1 SGHRS, CDR2 YFSETQ. In nucleotides, the CDR3 is TGCGCCAGCAGCTTTTACGGGAGTGAAGAGACCCAGTACTTC. Translation gives CASSFYGSEETQYF.

This clonotype has a handful of counts. The chain couples TRBV5-5 to TRBJ1-2; the D gene is possibly TRBD1 (6 bases). Germline lookup yields CDR1 SGHKS and CDR2 YYEKEE (reference sequence). The V end lost 4 bases, the J end lost 2 bases, and 15 bases lay between the germline ends. This CDR3 is 15 amino acids long. Written as DNA, the CDR3 is TGTGCCAGCAGCAGGAGTGAAGGGGGGAACTATGGCTACACCTTC. Translation gives CASSRSEGGNYGYTF.

There are many counts of this clonotype. This CDR3 is CKSLAGCRLLLSEQYF. In DNA form, the CDR3 reads TGTAAGTCACTAGCGGGTTGTCGGCTACTATTGAGCGAGCAGTACTTC. V gene TRBV7-6 combines with J gene TRBJ2-7; 9 nucleotides agree with TRBD2. Germline-derived CDR1 and CDR2 are SGHVS and FNYEAQ. The CDR3 is made up of 16 amino acids.

This clonotype came up a few times. This could be a read error, since a much larger clone is one nucleotide away. This chain connects TRBV19 to TRBJ2-7, with D unclear. Between the trimmed V and J ends, which lost 5 bases and 6 bases, there was a span of 11 bases. CDR1 is LNHDA, CDR2 SQIVND, per germline (reference sequence). CDR3 length: 12 amino acids. DNA of the CDR3: TGTGCCAGTAGTGACATGGCTACCGAGCAGTACTTC. Translating it yields CASSDMATEQYF.

The gene calls are TRBV29-1 and TRBJ2-7; 7 bases match TRBD1. The germline CDR1 and CDR2 sequences are SQVTM and ANQGSEA. The CDR3 length is 12 residues. Trimming removed 5 bases from V and 7 bases from J; junction bases left unmatched: 8. The DNA for the CDR3 is TGCAGCGTTATGGGACAGAGAGGGGAGCAGTACTTC. Amino acid sequence: CSVMGQRGEQYF.

The rearrangement links TRBV3-1 to TRBJ1-6; D call uncertain. CDR3 length: 15 amino acids. Germline V CDR1 and CDR2: LGHDT, YNNKEL (reference sequence). The ends were cut back, 2 bases at V and 12 bases at J, with 17 bases in the middle. CDR3 in amino acids: CASSQFGGLDLPLHF. CDR3 nucleotides: TGTGCCAGCAGCCAATTCGGTGGCTTGGATTTACCCCTCCACTTT. The whole variable domain, remainder taken from reference TRBV3-1 and TRBJ1-6, is DTAVSQTPKYLVTQMGNDKSIKCEQNLGHDTMYWYKQDSKKFLKIMFSYNNKELIINETVPNRFSPKSPDKAHLNLHINSLELGDSAVYFCASSQFGGLDLPLHFGNGTRLTVT.

For this clonotype: Just one base apart from a much larger clone, this may be a read error. The V and J genes are TRBV2 and TRBJ1-1; D perhaps matches TRBD1 (5 bases). V was cut by 4 bases and J by 1 base, with 10 bases left in between. CDR3 length equals 14 residues. From germline, CDR1 is SNHLY and CDR2 FYNNEI. The CDR3 coding sequence is TGTGCCAGCAGTGCCCAGGGAGGGAACACTGAAGCTTTCTTT. It specifies CASSAQGGNTEAFF.

The J gene is TRBJ1-6, the V gene TRBV20-1; D gene ambiguous. Germline CDR1 reads DFQATT; CDR2 reads SNEGSKA (reference sequence). The CDR3 sequence is 14 residues long. V was pared by 6 bases and J by 13 bases, with 22 bases between. CDR3: CSASDGYSNQPLHF. The DNA for the CDR3 is TGCAGTGCATCGGACGGATATAGCAATCAGCCCCTCCACTTT.

This clonotype was seen ten or more times. V gene TRBV9 combines with J gene TRBJ2-7; D unresolved. The CDR3 is made up of 13 amino acids. The germline gives CDR1 SGDLS, CDR2 YYNGEE. With 1 base removed from V and 2 bases from J, the gap between germline ends came to 7 bases. The CDR3 coding sequence is TGTGCCAGCAGCGTACGCGAGACCTACGAGCAGTACTTC. It specifies CASSVRETYEQYF.

This sequence joins TRBV4-3 and TRBJ1-5; 7 positions agree with TRBD1. The germline V gene encodes CDR1 LGHNA and CDR2 YSLEER. This CDR3 has 16 amino acids. V was clipped by 0 bases and J by 3 bases; unmatched bases: 5. DNA for the CDR3: TGCGCCAGCAGCCAAGAGGTGACAGGGTACAATCAGCCCCAGCATTTT. Its translation: CASSQEVTGYNQPQHF.

This clonotype appeared many times. The genes are TRBV6-6 and TRBJ1-4, with a weak D call TRBD1 (5 bases). The V end lost 5 bases, the J end lost 5 bases, and 15 bases lay between the germline ends. The CDR3 sequence is 15 residues long. Germline V lookup: CDR1 MNHNY, CDR2 SVGAGI (reference sequence). The CDR3 DNA reads TGTGCCAGCAGTACTCTCAGGGTAGGGAATGAAAAACTGTTTTTT. This encodes CASSTLRVGNEKLFF.

V gene TRBV12-3 or TRBV12-4 combines with J gene TRBJ1-2, with a possible D match to TRBD1 (6 bases). V was clipped by 6 bases and J by 5 bases, with 16 bases between them. The CDR3 extends over 14 amino acids. CDR3 protein: CASSPDSKGYGYTF. As DNA, the CDR3 is TGTGCCAGCAGCCCGGACAGTAAAGGGTATGGCTACACCTTC.

The chain employs TRBV15 and TRBJ2-5; the D gene is possibly TRBD1 (5 bases). V gave up 5 bases and J gave up 0 bases, with 7 bases separating them. The CDR3 sequence is 13 residues long. The V gene's germline CDR1 is LNHNV and CDR2 YYDKDF (reference sequence). The CDR3 sequence is CATSQGYQETQYF. In nucleotides, the CDR3 is TGTGCCACCAGCCAGGGATACCAAGAGACCCAGTACTTC.

Remarks on this clonotype: One junction end disagrees with the germline gene, perhaps due to a read error. V and J are TRBV7-3 and TRBJ2-2; no clear D. Germline-derived CDR1 and CDR2 are SGHTA and FQGTGA. The CDR3 sequence is 18 residues long. The DNA of the CDR3 is TGTGCCTGCAGCCAAAATGTGGTATGGGGATCGAACACCGGGGAGCTGTTTTTT. It specifies CACSQNVVWGSNTGELFF.

This clonotype was detected only a few times. The chain has TRBV7-9 and TRBJ2-7, with D possibly TRBD2 on 6 matching bases. This CDR3 has 13 residues. Germline assignment: CDR1 SEHNR and CDR2 FQNEAQ (reference sequence). V lost 7 bases to trimming and J lost 5 bases, with 15 bases between them. DNA of the CDR3: TGTGCCAGCACCCTCCGGGGGTTCGACGAGCAGTACTTC. Its protein product is CASTLRGFDEQYF.